These T cell receptor beta chains were read from a single sample in a study of cytomegalovirus exposure and HLA in healthy donors. Produced via immunoSEQ multiplex PCR; TCRdb's table is partial and in-frame only. Here the sample spans about 120,000 clones, around 69% being singletons. Material for sequencing was PBMCs. Source of these receptors: a man aged 50 to 59 in good health and CMV-seropositive. The CDR3 runs from the conserved cysteine through the conserved F or W. The order of the fields is CDR3 length, clone size, D gene, V gene, J gene, CDR3 protein, CDR3 DNA. A D gene is named only where the DNA matches it firmly. Only part of the rows carry a size: once, few, many, or a class if the clone is expanded.

cdr3_length: 13; clone_size: .; d_call: .; v_call: TRBV2; j_call: TRBJ1-5; cdr3_aa: CASSGTSNQPQHF; cdr3_nt: TGTGCCAGCAGCGGGACATCCAATCAGCCCCAGCATTTT
cdr3_length: 15; clone_size: .; d_call: .; v_call: TRBV28; j_call: TRBJ1-3; cdr3_aa: CASVNGGRSGNTIYF; cdr3_nt: TGTGCCAGCGTTAACGGGGGGAGGTCCGGAAACACCATATATTTT
cdr3_length: 16; clone_size: .; d_call: .; v_call: TRBV5-1; j_call: TRBJ1-4; cdr3_aa: CASSSGGALEGEKLFF; cdr3_nt: TGCGCCAGCAGTTCCGGAGGGGCCTTGGAGGGTGAAAAACTGTTTTTT
cdr3_length: 14; clone_size: .; d_call: .; v_call: TRBV7-2; j_call: TRBJ1-1; cdr3_aa: CASRLAPLNTEAFF; cdr3_nt: TGTGCCAGCAGACTCGCCCCGCTGAACACTGAAGCTTTCTTT
cdr3_length: 15; clone_size: .; d_call: .; v_call: TRBV5-6; j_call: TRBJ2-3; cdr3_aa: CASSLGLVITDTQYF; cdr3_nt: TGTGCCAGCAGCTTGGGACTAGTCATAACAGATACGCAGTATTTT
cdr3_length: 14; clone_size: .; d_call: TRBD1; v_call: TRBV2; j_call: TRBJ1-4; cdr3_aa: CASWRGLANEKLFF; cdr3_nt: TGTGCCAGCTGGAGGGGGCTAGCTAATGAAAAACTGTTTTTT
cdr3_length: 16; clone_size: few; d_call: TRBD1; v_call: TRBV11-3; j_call: TRBJ2-5; cdr3_aa: CASSSWDRNGGETQYF; cdr3_nt: TGTGCCAGCAGCTCATGGGACAGGAACGGGGGAGAGACCCAGTACTTC
cdr3_length: 17; clone_size: once; d_call: .; v_call: TRBV7-2; j_call: TRBJ2-1; cdr3_aa: CASSLVGPGAVGDEQFF; cdr3_nt: TGTGCCAGCAGCTTAGTTGGTCCAGGGGCCGTCGGGGATGAGCAGTTCTTC
cdr3_length: 14; clone_size: few; d_call: .; v_call: TRBV14; j_call: TRBJ2-5; cdr3_aa: CASSRNTARETQYF; cdr3_nt: TGTGCCAGCAGCCGGAATACAGCCCGAGAGACCCAGTACTTC
cdr3_length: 15; clone_size: .; d_call: .; v_call: TRBV28; j_call: TRBJ2-1; cdr3_aa: CASRPGQGINNEQFF; cdr3_nt: TGTGCCAGCAGGCCCGGCCAGGGGATCAACAATGAGCAGTTCTTC
cdr3_length: 15; clone_size: .; d_call: TRBD1; v_call: TRBV28; j_call: TRBJ2-3; cdr3_aa: CASSLTGISTDTQYF; cdr3_nt: TGTGCCAGCAGTTTGACAGGGATTAGCACAGATACGCAGTATTTT
cdr3_length: 14; clone_size: .; d_call: TRBD1; v_call: TRBV6-5; j_call: TRBJ1-2; cdr3_aa: CASSTGGGNYGYTF; cdr3_nt: TGTGCCAGCAGCACAGGGGGGGGAAACTATGGCTACACCTTC
cdr3_length: 15; clone_size: .; d_call: TRBD2; v_call: TRBV7-6; j_call: TRBJ2-3; cdr3_aa: CASSLGGRGSDTQYF; cdr3_nt: TGTGCCAGCAGCTTAGGCGGGAGGGGGTCCGATACGCAGTATTTT
cdr3_length: 15; clone_size: once; d_call: .; v_call: TRBV5-4; j_call: TRBJ2-1; cdr3_aa: CASSPPRGSGNEQFF; cdr3_nt: TGTGCCAGCAGCCCTCCTCGAGGAAGCGGGAATGAGCAGTTCTTC
cdr3_length: 14; clone_size: .; d_call: TRBD2; v_call: TRBV11-3; j_call: TRBJ2-1; cdr3_aa: CATEAGGAVNEQFF; cdr3_nt: TGTGCCACCGAAGCCGGGGGGGCGGTCAATGAGCAGTTCTTC
cdr3_length: 15; clone_size: .; d_call: TRBD2; v_call: TRBV7-9; j_call: TRBJ2-3; cdr3_aa: CASSFGTSGRDTQYF; cdr3_nt: TGTGCCAGCAGCTTCGGGACTAGCGGGAGGGATACGCAGTATTTT
cdr3_length: 13; clone_size: once; d_call: .; v_call: TRBV18; j_call: TRBJ2-7; cdr3_aa: CASSPRAPGEQYF; cdr3_nt: TGTGCCAGCTCACCAAGGGCCCCGGGGGAGCAGTACTTC
cdr3_length: 17; clone_size: .; d_call: TRBD1; v_call: TRBV4-2; j_call: TRBJ2-5; cdr3_aa: CASSQLRQGKLQETQYF; cdr3_nt: TGTGCCAGCAGCCAGCTTCGACAGGGTAAACTTCAAGAGACCCAGTACTTC
cdr3_length: 15; clone_size: .; d_call: TRBD1; v_call: TRBV7-9; j_call: TRBJ2-1; cdr3_aa: CASSWGQGAGNEQFF; cdr3_nt: TGTGCCAGCAGCTGGGGACAGGGGGCTGGGAATGAGCAGTTCTTC
cdr3_length: 14; clone_size: .; d_call: TRBD2; v_call: TRBV4-1; j_call: TRBJ2-7; cdr3_aa: CASSATGTTNEQYF; cdr3_nt: TGCGCCAGCAGCGCTACCGGGACTACCAACGAGCAGTACTTC
cdr3_length: 18; clone_size: .; d_call: TRBD2; v_call: TRBV7-8; j_call: TRBJ2-1; cdr3_aa: CASSLGLAGASTWHEQFF; cdr3_nt: TGTGCCAGCAGCCTCGGACTAGCGGGGGCCTCTACCTGGCATGAGCAGTTCTTC
cdr3_length: 14; clone_size: .; d_call: .; v_call: TRBV6-5; j_call: TRBJ1-1; cdr3_aa: CASSYRAVNTEAFF; cdr3_nt: TGTGCCAGCAGTTACAGAGCGGTAAACACTGAAGCTTTCTTT
cdr3_length: 18; clone_size: few; d_call: TRBD2; v_call: TRBV28; j_call: TRBJ2-1; cdr3_aa: CASSLSLAGEISHSEQFF; cdr3_nt: TGTGCCAGCAGTTTGAGTCTAGCGGGAGAAATAAGTCACAGTGAGCAGTTCTTC
cdr3_length: 13; clone_size: .; d_call: TRBD1; v_call: TRBV18; j_call: TRBJ1-1; cdr3_aa: CASSPSGGGEAFF; cdr3_nt: TGTGCCAGCTCACCCTCAGGGGGCGGTGAAGCTTTCTTT
cdr3_length: 11; clone_size: .; d_call: .; v_call: TRBV11-2; j_call: TRBJ2-5; cdr3_aa: CASIRGKEQYF; cdr3_nt: TGTGCCAGCATCAGGGGAAAGGAGCAGTACTTC
cdr3_length: 15; clone_size: .; d_call: .; v_call: TRBV12-5; j_call: TRBJ1-1; cdr3_aa: CASGSFGQMNTEAFF; cdr3_nt: TGTGCTAGTGGTTCGTTTGGACAGATGAACACTGAAGCTTTCTTT
cdr3_length: 17; clone_size: .; d_call: TRBD1; v_call: TRBV18; j_call: TRBJ1-3; cdr3_aa: CASSPRQGLSSGNTIYF; cdr3_nt: TGTGCCAGCTCACCTAGACAGGGCCTCAGCTCTGGAAACACCATATATTTT
cdr3_length: 15; clone_size: .; d_call: .; v_call: TRBV7-9; j_call: TRBJ1-2; cdr3_aa: CASSLAPARGNGYTF; cdr3_nt: TGTGCCAGCAGCTTAGCGCCTGCCAGGGGAAATGGCTACACCTTC
cdr3_length: 15; clone_size: .; d_call: .; v_call: TRBV11-2; j_call: TRBJ2-1; cdr3_aa: CASSRAGSSYNEQFF; cdr3_nt: TGTGCCAGCAGCAGGGCGGGGAGCTCCTACAATGAGCAGTTCTTC
cdr3_length: 13; clone_size: .; d_call: .; v_call: TRBV2; j_call: TRBJ1-1; cdr3_aa: CASSVGPNTEAFF; cdr3_nt: TGTGCCAGCAGTGTGGGCCCGAACACTGAAGCTTTCTTT
cdr3_length: 15; clone_size: .; d_call: TRBD2; v_call: TRBV6-5; j_call: TRBJ2-1; cdr3_aa: CASSGQREGSHEQFF; cdr3_nt: TGTGCCAGCAGTGGGCAGCGGGAGGGTAGCCATGAGCAGTTCTTC
cdr3_length: 14; clone_size: .; d_call: .; v_call: TRBV11-2; j_call: TRBJ2-7; cdr3_aa: CASSSSRSSYEQYF; cdr3_nt: TGTGCCAGCAGCTCCTCTCGTAGCTCCTACGAGCAGTACTTC
cdr3_length: 12; clone_size: .; d_call: .; v_call: TRBV7-2; j_call: TRBJ1-6; cdr3_aa: CASSFFNSPLHF; cdr3_nt: TGTGCCAGCAGTTTCTTCAATTCACCCCTCCACTTT
cdr3_length: 12; clone_size: few; d_call: .; v_call: TRBV28; j_call: TRBJ2-7; cdr3_aa: CASSLNTYEQYF; cdr3_nt: TGTGCCAGCAGTTTAAACACCTACGAGCAGTACTTC
cdr3_length: 15; clone_size: few; d_call: TRBD1; v_call: TRBV28; j_call: TRBJ2-7; cdr3_aa: CASSISGTGSYEQYF; cdr3_nt: TGTGCCAGCAGTATTTCCGGGACAGGCTCCTACGAGCAGTACTTC
cdr3_length: 13; clone_size: .; d_call: TRBD1; v_call: TRBV7-9; j_call: TRBJ2-5; cdr3_aa: CASSPTGEETQYF; cdr3_nt: TGTGCCAGCAGCCCCACAGGGGAAGAGACCCAGTACTTC
cdr3_length: 13; clone_size: .; d_call: TRBD1; v_call: TRBV6-1; j_call: TRBJ2-1; cdr3_aa: CASSVGTAHEQFF; cdr3_nt: TGTGCCAGCAGTGTCGGGACAGCCCATGAGCAGTTCTTC
cdr3_length: 16; clone_size: .; d_call: TRBD1; v_call: TRBV18; j_call: TRBJ1-1; cdr3_aa: CASSDRGTGGNTEAFF; cdr3_nt: TGTGCCAGCTCGGATCGAGGGACAGGGGGGAACACTGAAGCTTTCTTT
cdr3_length: 16; clone_size: .; d_call: TRBD2; v_call: TRBV10-1; j_call: TRBJ2-5; cdr3_aa: CASSEASGGPQETQYF; cdr3_nt: TGCGCCAGCAGTGAGGCTAGCGGGGGGCCACAAGAGACCCAGTACTTC